The 14 T cell receptor beta chains below were found in one sample sequenced in a study of technical replicates of blood from a few donors. The data were produced by immunoSEQ multiplex PCR, yet TCRdb's version contains in-frame clones alone and is incomplete. The data show tens of thousands of clones, 93% seen once. Sequencing was carried out using T cells isolated from PBMCs. The receptors shown here come from a human donor in good health.

The genes are TRBV5-4 and TRBJ2-2; D is perhaps TRBD1 (6 bases). V was clipped by 0 bases and J by 0 bases, with 9 bases between them. Germline V gene data show CDR1 as SGHNT and CDR2 as YYREEE (reference sequence). This CDR3 contains 16 residues. The DNA of the CDR3 is TGTGCCAGCAGCTTGGTGACAGGTTCGAACACCGGGGAGCTGTTTTTT. Translating gives CASSLVTGSNTGELFF.

The chain's CDR3 is CSAVGDSGGYEQYF. The CDR3 nucleotides read TGCAGCGCGGTGGGGGACTCTGGGGGGTACGAGCAGTACTTC. V gene TRBV29-1 combines with J gene TRBJ2-7; D perhaps matches TRBD2 (6 bases). This CDR3 spans 14 amino acids. V was cut by 7 bases and J by 4 bases, with 20 bases left in between. Looked up from germline, CDR1 is SQVTM and CDR2 is ANQGSEA.

This clone was observed a single time. The rearrangement uses TRBV28 and TRBJ1-4; a weak D match, TRBD1 (6 bases). This CDR3 region has 14 residues. Trimming left V 4 bases short and J 6 bases short, with 12 bases between. Germline CDR1 and CDR2: MDHEN and SYDVKM. The CDR3 DNA reads as TGTGCCAGCAGTTGGACAGTCGGGTATGAAAAACTGTTTTTT. Translation: CASSWTVGYEKLFF.

The chain links TRBV5-1 to TRBJ2-1; D unresolved. Per germline, CDR1 SGHRS and CDR2 YFSETQ. V lost 0 bases and J lost 0, with 7 bases in between. The CDR3 loop spans 15 amino acids. The CDR3 region is CASSLDASSYNEQFF. The CDR3 DNA reads TGCGCCAGCAGCTTGGATGCGAGCTCCTACAATGAGCAGTTCTTC.

The chain joins TRBV14 to TRBJ1-4; perhaps TRBD1 as D (5 bases). Germline assignment: CDR1 SGHDN and CDR2 FVKESK. The V end lost 1 base, the J end lost 8 bases, and 17 bases lay between the germline ends. The CDR3 loop spans 16 amino acids. The CDR3 protein is CASSQVVGRAGEKLFF. The CDR3 coding sequence is TGTGCCAGCAGCCAAGTGGTGGGCAGGGCTGGGGAAAAACTGTTTTTT. Together with reference TRBV14 and TRBJ1-4, the CDR3 gives the full variable domain: EAGVTQFPSHSVIEKGQTVTLRCDPISGHDNLYWYRRVMGKEIKFLLHFVKESKQDESGMPNNRFLAERTGGTYSTLKVQPAELEDSGVYFCASSQVVGRAGEKLFFGSGTQLSVL.

V gene TRBV5-4 combines with J gene TRBJ1-2; TRBD1 matches at 10 bases. The CDR3 has 15 residues. The ends lost 4 bases at V and 3 bases at J; junction bases unmatched: 6. Germline V gives CDR1 SGHNT, CDR2 YYREEE (reference sequence). The CDR3 protein is CASSNRDRGYYGYTF. The CDR3 DNA follows: TGTGCCAGCAGCAACCGGGACAGGGGTTACTATGGCTACACCTTC.

The V gene is TRBV1, the J gene TRBJ2-7; TRBD1 reflects the table's D call only, with no check against the DNA. TRBV1 is a recognized pseudogene. This CDR3 contains 16 residues. CDR3 sequence (DNA): TGCACCAGCAGCCAAACTAAGCAGAGGATAGGGGTCGAGCAGTACTTC. Its protein is CTSSQTKQRIGVEQYF.

This chain uses TRBV5-1 with TRBJ2-5; D unclear. Trimming removed 2 bases at V and 5 bases at J, with 4 bases between. The CDR3 has 11 amino acids. Per germline, CDR1 SGHRS and CDR2 YFSETQ. The CDR3: CASSFGETQYF. DNA for the CDR3: TGCGCCAGCAGCTTCGGGGAGACCCAGTACTTC. Variable domain in full (rest from reference TRBV5-1 and TRBJ2-5): KAGVTQTPRYLIKTRGQQVTLSCSPISGHRSVSWYQQTPGQGLQFLFEYFSETQRNKGNFPGRFSGRQFSNSRSEMNVSTLELGDSALYLCASSFGETQYFGPGTRLLVL.

The V gene is TRBV11-2, the J gene TRBJ2-1; tentative D call: TRBD2 (5 bases). This CDR3 is 15 amino acids long. V was clipped by 5 bases and J by 8 bases, with 19 bases between them. In germline, CDR1 is SGHAT, CDR2 FQNNGV. The CDR3 is CASSLRESPVYEQFF. The CDR3 DNA reads TGTGCCAGCAGCCTCCGGGAATCCCCAGTCTATGAGCAGTTCTTC.

The rearrangement joins TRBV4-1 to TRBJ1-5; no clear D. The CDR3 covers 16 residues. Trimming took off 0 bases at V and 9 bases at J, with 18 bases between the two ends. Germline V gene sequence: CDR1 MGHRA, CDR2 YSYEKL. The CDR3 DNA reads as TGCGCCAGCAGCCAAGATGAAGGGAGGGAGATGAGGCCCCAGCATTTT. Residues: CASSQDEGREMRPQHF.

V is TRBV20-1 and J is TRBJ1-2; D gene unclear. Germline loops: CDR1 DFQATT, CDR2 SNEGSKA (reference sequence). The CDR3 covers 11 residues. V lost 1 base, J lost 5 bases, and 5 bases lay in between. In DNA form, the CDR3 reads TGCAGTGCTAGAGGCAGATATGGCTACACCTTC. Amino acids: CSARGRYGYTF.

J is TRBJ1-1 and V is TRBV6-4, with D possibly being TRBD1 (5 bases). This CDR3 is 13 amino acids long. Trimming stripped 6 bases from V and 1 base from J, with 9 bases between. In germline, CDR1 is MRHNA, CDR2 SNTAGT. DNA for the CDR3: TGTGCCAGCAGCCTGACAGCGAACACTGAAGCTTTCTTT. Encoded protein: CASSLTANTEAFF.

The rearrangement links TRBV5-1 to TRBJ2-3; 8 bases align to TRBD2. Trimming took 4 bases from V and 8 from J; bases not matched to a gene: 12. Germline CDR1 is SGHRS and CDR2 is YFSETQ. The CDR3 extends over 15 amino acids. CDR3 DNA sequence: TGCGCCAGCAGCATCGGGCGGGAGGATGTGGGTACGCAGTATTTT. Residues: CASSIGREDVGTQYF.

V and J are TRBV5-1 and TRBJ2-3; 12 nucleotides agree with TRBD1. This CDR3 spans 17 amino acids. In germline, CDR1 is SGHRS, CDR2 YFSETQ. V lost 4 bases, J lost 0 bases, and 6 bases stayed unmatched. CDR3 sequence (DNA): TGCGCCAGCAGCCATGGGGACAGGGGGCCTAGCACAGATACGCAGTATTTT. Translated: CASSHGDRGPSTDTQYF.